The TCR beta chain described here comes from a study of blood T cell repertoires in COVID-19. In this sample, this clone turned up once. In the original analysis: By means of reference gene primer amplification, nucleated cell counts were estimated. The protocol was immunoSEQ multiplex PCR, while the TCRdb copy is restricted to in-frame clones and leaves out a portion. That table gives V, J and clone size, and the DNA gave D and trimming. Of roughly 60,000 clones listed, approximately 80% are singletons. This CDR3 region has 16 residues. Per the germline V gene, CDR1 is SNHLY and CDR2 is FYNNEI. V lost 3 bases and J 5 bases, leaving 19 bases between the germline ends.

The TCR was taken from a man between 60 and 70 years old with acute or convalescent COVID-19. Sequencing was done on a sample of peripheral blood. The V gene is TRBV2, the J gene TRBJ1-1; D remains ambiguous. The CDR3 DNA reads as TGTGCCAGCAGTGACAGCGGAGGAGACGGGAGAACTGAAGCTTTCTTT. Encoded protein: CASSDSGGDGRTEAFF.